These 12 T cell receptor beta chains originate from one sample sequenced in a study of early T cells in non-severe SARS-CoV-2 infection. TCRdb called the 5' RACE reads again in MiXCR, with one record for every CDR3 protein. The table records around 77,000 distinct CDR3 sequences, around 5% of them present only once. The material was whole blood, obtained at baseline. The receptors were sampled from an adult who was a healthcare worker with PCR-confirmed SARS-CoV-2 infection or an uninfected control (not recorded which).

This clonotype came up many times. This chain connects TRBV4-2 to TRBJ2-6, with D maybe TRBD1 (5 bases). This CDR3 spans 19 amino acids. The V gene's germline CDR1 is LGHNA and CDR2 YNFKEQ. V was trimmed by 4 bases and J by 0 bases, leaving 19 bases between them. The CDR3 nucleotides are TGTGCCAGCAGCCTATTTACAGGTCAGCGAAACTCTGGGGCCAACGTCCTGACTTTC. Translation: CASSLFTGQRNSGANVLTF.

This clonotype was seen at least ten times. The chain joins TRBV5-4 to TRBJ2-7; D is ambiguous. Germline CDR1 SGHNT, CDR2 YYREEE (reference sequence). This CDR3 region has 15 residues. The germline V and J ends were trimmed by 5 bases and 7 bases, with 22 bases remaining between them. In nucleotides, the CDR3 is TGTGCCAGCAGACCTATTACCTCTCCGCCAGAAGAGCAGTACTTC. This encodes CASRPITSPPEEQYF. The whole variable domain, filled in from reference TRBV5-4 and TRBJ2-7, reads ETGVTQSPTHLIKTRGQQVTLRCSSQSGHNTVSWYQQALGQGPQFIFQYYREEENGRGNFPPRFSGLQFPNYSSELNVNALELDDSALYLCASRPITSPPEEQYFGPGTRLTVT.

This clonotype has ten or more counts. This chain links TRBV11-2 with TRBJ2-1; maybe TRBD1 (6 bases). V was clipped by 5 bases and J by 2 bases, with 16 bases between them. CDR1 SGHAT and CDR2 FQNNGV come from the germline V gene. The CDR3 contains 16 residues. Written as DNA, the CDR3 is TGTGCCAGCAGCCTCAACAGGGATTGGGCCTACAATGAGCAGTTCTTC. Amino acids: CASSLNRDWAYNEQFF.

This clonotype was seen repeatedly, ten times or more. The chain couples TRBV11-2 to TRBJ2-1; 7 bases agree with TRBD2. The V segment lost 4 bases and the J segment 7 bases; nucleotides outside the gene matches: 13. The CDR3 consists of 16 residues. Germline values: CDR1 SGHAT, CDR2 FQNNGV. Here the CDR3 reads CASSSGNAGAKNEQFF. The DNA for the CDR3 is TGTGCCAGCAGCTCCGGCAATGCGGGAGCTAAGAATGAGCAGTTCTTC.

This clonotype was counted a few times. The chain employs TRBV12-3 or TRBV12-4 and TRBJ1-1; 11 bases agree with TRBD1. The CDR3 consists of 15 residues. The V gene end was trimmed by 6 bases and the J gene end by 6 bases; junction bases not matched to a gene: 9. The CDR3 nucleotides are TGTGCCAGCAGAGGACAGGGGGCGGGGCGGTCTGAAGCTTTCTTT. This translates into CASRGQGAGRSEAFF.

This clonotype turned up a few times. The chain employs TRBV2 and TRBJ1-2, with TRBD1 matching 7 bases. The V and J ends lost 7 bases and 7 bases, in that order; junction bases with no gene match: 9. The V gene's germline CDR1 is SNHLY and CDR2 FYNNEI. This CDR3 is 13 amino acids long. CDR3 sequence reads: CASTIQGYGGYTF. CDR3 in DNA: TGTGCCAGCACTATACAGGGGTATGGTGGCTACACCTTC.

The chain recombines TRBV10-1 with TRBJ2-4; a possible D gene is TRBD2 (5 bases). Per the germline V gene, CDR1 is WNHNN and CDR2 is SYGVQD (reference sequence). There are 13 residues in the CDR3. The V end was cut by 4 bases, the J end by 6 bases, with 10 bases between. The CDR3 DNA sequence: TGCGCCAGCAGTGGAAGCGGAAGAAACATTCAGTACTTC. It encodes CASSGSGRNIQYF.

This clonotype appeared a few times. J is TRBJ1-1 and V is TRBV6-1; 7 bases fit TRBD1. CDR3 length: 13 amino acids. The V gene end was trimmed by 2 bases and the J gene end by 7 bases; junction bases not matched to a gene: 4. The germline V gene has CDR1 MNHNS and CDR2 SASEGT. The DNA for the CDR3 is TGTGCCAGCAGTGAAAGAGGGACAGTTGAAGCTTTCTTT. Its translation: CASSERGTVEAFF.

In its sample, this clonotype was seen a few times. The V call is TRBV5-1, the J call TRBJ1-4; D remains unclear. The CDR3 has 12 residues. From germline, CDR1 is SGHRS and CDR2 YFSETQ. Trimming took off 0 bases at V and 7 bases at J, with 4 bases between the two ends. CDR3 in amino acids: CASSLDGEKLFF. The CDR3 DNA reads as TGCGCCAGCAGCTTGGACGGTGAAAAACTGTTTTTT.

Ten or more counts support this clonotype. The chain has TRBV10-3 and TRBJ2-1; no firm D call. This CDR3 is 15 amino acids long. The V end lost 0 bases, the J end lost 0 bases, and 6 bases lay between the germline ends. Germline CDR1 is ENHRY and CDR2 is SYGVKD. The CDR3 bases are TGTGCCATCAGTGAGTCGATCGGCTCCTACAATGAGCAGTTCTTC. Its translation is CAISESIGSYNEQFF.

This clonotype has ten or more counts. The V gene is TRBV13, the J gene TRBJ1-2; 7 bases match TRBD1. V lost 3 bases, J lost 3 bases, and 1 base stayed unmatched. Per germline, CDR1 PRHDT and CDR2 FYEKMQ (reference sequence). The CDR3 runs 13 residues. The CDR3 coding sequence is TGTGCCAGCAGCTTGGGACAGTACTATGGCTACACCTTC. It codes for CASSLGQYYGYTF. Using reference TRBV13 and TRBJ1-2 for the parts outside the CDR3, the full variable domain is AAGVIQSPRHLIKEKRETATLKCYPIPRHDTVYWYQQGPGQDPQFLISFYEKMQSDKGSIPDRFSAQQFSDYHSELNMSSLELGDSALYFCASSLGQYYGYTFGSGTRLTVV.

This clonotype occurred many times. V gene TRBV29-1 combines with J gene TRBJ1-5, with D possibly being TRBD1 (6 bases). Germline lookup yields CDR1 SQVTM and CDR2 ANQGSEA. The germline V and J ends were trimmed by 6 bases and 3 bases, with 9 bases remaining between them. The CDR3 consists of 12 residues. As DNA, the CDR3 is TGCAGCGTAGGACAGCCCAATCAGCCCCAGCATTTT. It encodes CSVGQPNQPQHF.